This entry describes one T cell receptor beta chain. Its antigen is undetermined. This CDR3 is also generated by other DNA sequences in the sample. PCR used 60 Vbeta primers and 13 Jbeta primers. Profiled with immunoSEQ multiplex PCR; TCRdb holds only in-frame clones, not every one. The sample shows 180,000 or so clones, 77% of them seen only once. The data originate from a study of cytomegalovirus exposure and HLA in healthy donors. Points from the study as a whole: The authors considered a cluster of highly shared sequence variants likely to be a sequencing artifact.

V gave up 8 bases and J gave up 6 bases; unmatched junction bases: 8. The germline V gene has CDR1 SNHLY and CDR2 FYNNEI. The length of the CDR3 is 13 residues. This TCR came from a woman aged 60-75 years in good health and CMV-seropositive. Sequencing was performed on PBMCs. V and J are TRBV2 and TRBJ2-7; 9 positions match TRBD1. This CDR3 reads CASSRDRVSEQYF. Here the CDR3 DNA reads TGTGCCAGCTCCCGGGACAGGGTATCCGAGCAGTACTTC.